Following are 21 T cell receptor beta chains from one sample sequenced in a study of T cells after posttransplantation cyclophosphamide. Data came from immunoSEQ multiplex PCR; TCRdb stores just in-frame clones and leaves some out. The sample holds over 4,500 clones, and no clone turns up only once. Busulfan-fludarabine conditioning, marrow transplant, and cyclophosphamide on days +3 and +4 were administered. The sequencing used PBMCs, collected roughly 380 days after allogeneic stem cell transplant with posttransplant cyclophosphamide. The receptors were sampled from a male patient between 55 and 70 years old who received an allogeneic stem cell transplant from a related donor, was CMV-positive, and had acute GVHD only. Some T cells here may be from the graft donor.

In its sample, this clone was seen many times. The V and J genes are TRBV5-1 and TRBJ2-1, with 9 nucleotides matching TRBD1. With 0 bases clipped from V and 6 bases from J, the junction kept 1 base outside the gene matches. Germline values: CDR1 SGHRS, CDR2 YFSETQ. The CDR3 totals 14 residues. The CDR3 nucleotides read TGCGCCAGCAGCTTGGCGGACAGGGGCAATGAGCAGTTCTTC. Encoded protein: CASSLADRGNEQFF.

This clone was seen many times. J is TRBJ2-7 and V is TRBV6-6, with TRBD1 as a possible D gene (5 bases). There are 13 residues in the CDR3. CDR1 is MNHNY and CDR2 is SVGAGI in the germline V gene (reference sequence). Trimming took off 2 bases at V and 3 bases at J, with 8 bases between the two ends. In DNA, the CDR3 is TGTGCCAGCAGTTACATTGACAGCTACGAGCAGTACTTC. The encoded protein is CASSYIDSYEQYF.

This clone was detected many times. The genes are TRBV30 and TRBJ1-1; D is perhaps TRBD1 (5 bases). Between the trimmed V and J ends, which lost 3 bases and 6 bases, there was a span of 14 bases. The germline CDR1 and CDR2 sequences are GTSNPN and SVGIG (reference sequence). There are 13 residues in the CDR3. CDR3 in DNA: TGTGCCTGGAGCCAATTTCGACAGTCTGAAGCTTTCTTT. It yields the protein CAWSQFRQSEAFF. The full variable domain, in which reference TRBV30 and TRBJ1-1 provide the parts outside the CDR3, is SQTIHQWPATLVQPVGSPLSLECTVEGTSNPNLYWYRQAAGRGLQLLFYSVGIGQISSEVPQNLSASRPQDRQFILSSKKLLLSDSGFYLCAWSQFRQSEAFFGQGTRLTVV.

The sample holds many counts of this clone. The J gene is TRBJ1-3, the V gene TRBV9; TRBD1 is a possible D gene (6 bases). The CDR3 is made up of 14 amino acids. CDR1 and CDR2 (germline): SGDLS, YYNGEE. The ends were cut back, 3 bases at V and 7 bases at J, with 14 bases in the middle. The CDR3 spells CASSAQQGRNTIYF. The CDR3 coding sequence is TGTGCCAGCAGCGCCCAACAGGGTAGGAACACCATATATTTT.

This clone was seen more than once but under ten times. The rearrangement links TRBV21-1 to TRBJ2-3; the table's D call TRBD2 went unverified against the DNA. TRBV21-1 is a pseudogene locus. This CDR3 region has 12 residues. The DNA for the CDR3 is TGTGCCAGCAGGAGGGCCCCAGATGCGCAGTATTTT. It yields the protein CASRRAPDAQYF.

This clone appeared many times. The chain combines TRBV7-3 with TRBJ2-2, with D possibly matching TRBD2 (6 bases). CDR1 SGHTA and CDR2 FQGTGA come from the germline V gene. Trimming shortened V by 0 bases and J by 0 bases, and 11 bases separated the two germline ends. CDR3 size: 17 residues. DNA of the CDR3: TGTGCCAGCAGCTTAACTCCGGGACTCCCGAACACCGGGGAGCTGTTTTTT. Residues: CASSLTPGLPNTGELFF.

In its sample, this clone was seen many times. The gene calls are TRBV12-5 and TRBJ1-1; D not resolved. Germline-derived CDR1 and CDR2 are LGHNT and FRNRAP. There are 13 residues in the CDR3. Trimming cost V 2 bases and J 7 bases, with 11 bases left between them. CDR3 region: CASGLPGTREAFF. CDR3 in DNA: TGTGCTAGTGGTTTGCCAGGAACTCGTGAAGCTTTCTTT.

This clone has a count of ten or more. This chain uses TRBV6-1 with TRBJ2-3; the match to TRBD2 covers 8 bases. The germline gives CDR1 MNHNS, CDR2 SASEGT. The length of the CDR3 is 19 residues. With V trimmed by 1 base and J by 2 bases, 14 bases remained unmatched. This CDR3 reads CASSEDLRFRGGNTDTQYF. In DNA form, the CDR3 reads TGTGCCAGCAGTGAAGACTTGCGATTTCGGGGGGGCAACACAGATACGCAGTATTTT.

This clone occurred many times. The gene calls are TRBV11-1 and TRBJ2-2; D remains ambiguous. Per the germline V gene, CDR1 is SGHAT and CDR2 is FQDESV (reference sequence). The CDR3 is 14 residues long. V gave up 1 base and J gave up 3 bases, with 6 bases separating them. The CDR3 here is CASSLVADTGELFF. For the CDR3, the DNA is TGTGCCAGCAGCTTAGTGGCGGACACCGGGGAGCTGTTTTTT.

This clone was detected many times. The chain has TRBV2 and TRBJ1-1; no clear D. Germline V gives CDR1 SNHLY, CDR2 FYNNEI. There are 12 residues in the CDR3. V was cut by 10 bases and J by 4 bases, with 13 bases left in between. CDR3 DNA: TGTGCCAAGGCGGGAGTGAGCACTGAAGCTTTCTTT. Its protein product is CAKAGVSTEAFF.

Many counts were recorded for this clone. V usage is TRBV7-6 and J usage is TRBJ2-1; D remains ambiguous. Trimming pared 3 bases from V and 0 bases from J, leaving 15 bases between. The CDR3 covers 17 residues. CDR1 is SGHVS, CDR2 FNYEAQ, per germline. The CDR3 DNA is TGTGCCAGCAGCTTTATATGGGCGTCGAGCTCCTACAATGAGCAGTTCTTC. It yields the protein CASSFIWASSSYNEQFF.

The sample holds many counts of this clone. The J gene is TRBJ2-1, the V gene TRBV12-5; 8 nucleotides match TRBD1. The ends lost 0 bases at V and 8 bases at J; junction bases unmatched: 15. CDR1 LGHNT and CDR2 FRNRAP come from the germline V gene. This CDR3 contains 18 residues. This CDR3 is CASGLVLGRGQGLDEQFF. DNA for the CDR3: TGTGCTAGTGGTTTGGTACTTGGGAGAGGACAGGGTCTAGATGAGCAGTTCTTC.

Ten or more counts support this clone. The chain employs TRBV7-3 and TRBJ1-1; D ambiguous. The CDR3 is 13 residues long. Trimming removed 8 bases from V and 4 bases from J, with 14 bases in between. Per germline, CDR1 SGHTA and CDR2 FQGTGA. CDR3 DNA sequence: TGTGCCAGCCGCCTCGGGTTCGGCACTGAAGCTTTCTTT. It is translated as CASRLGFGTEAFF.

Many counts were recorded for this clone. This rearrangement joins TRBV27 to TRBJ2-3; unclear D gene. Trimming pared 6 bases from V and 1 base from J, leaving 11 bases between. This CDR3 has 14 amino acids. CDR1 is MNHEY, CDR2 SMNVEV, per germline (reference sequence). CDR3 sequence reads: CASRPPGRTDTQYF. The CDR3 DNA follows: TGTGCCAGCAGGCCCCCGGGTCGCACAGATACGCAGTATTTT.

Relative to its sample, this clone is medium-sized. The V and J genes are TRBV4-3 and TRBJ2-1; 11 nucleotides line up with TRBD2. The CDR3 spans 17 residues. Germline V gene sequence: CDR1 LGHNA, CDR2 YSLEER. V lost 1 base, J lost 0 bases, and 2 bases stayed unmatched. CDR3 sequence (DNA): TGCGCCAGCAGCCAAGGGACTAGCGGGCCCTCCTACAATGAGCAGTTCTTC. Translation: CASSQGTSGPSYNEQFF.

This clone was seen at least ten times. The gene calls are TRBV10-3 and TRBJ1-6; weak D call: TRBD1 (6 bases). Between the trimmed V and J ends, which lost 0 bases and 12 bases, there was a span of 18 bases. CDR3 length equals 16 residues. Germline V lookup: CDR1 ENHRY, CDR2 SYGVKD. Written as DNA, the CDR3 is TGTGCCATCAGTGAGTCATCGAGTCAGGGGAACTTACCCCTCCACTTT. Translating it yields CAISESSSQGNLPLHF.

This clone showed up many times. The chain uses TRBV30 and TRBJ2-5; possibly TRBD1 for D (6 bases). Germline assignment: CDR1 GTSNPN and CDR2 SVGIG (reference sequence). The V end was cut by 2 bases, the J end by 4 bases, with 14 bases between. This CDR3 is built from 14 residues. The CDR3, as DNA: TGTGCCTGGAGTAGGGGGATGAGGGGAGAGACCCAGTACTTC. As protein: CAWSRGMRGETQYF.

There are many counts of this clone. The J gene is TRBJ1-2, the V gene TRBV5-6, with 7 bases aligning to TRBD1. Germline assignment: CDR1 SGHDT and CDR2 YYEEEE. The V segment lost 2 bases and the J segment 1 base; nucleotides outside the gene matches: 5. The CDR3 covers 15 residues. CDR3 protein: CASSFDRAYNYGYTF. DNA for the CDR3: TGTGCCAGCAGCTTCGACAGGGCCTATAACTATGGCTACACCTTC.

By proportion, this clone is medium-sized. The gene calls are TRBV14 and TRBJ1-1; possibly TRBD1 for D (6 bases). The ends were cut back, 3 bases at V and 7 bases at J, with 15 bases in the middle. The CDR3 has 14 amino acids. The V gene's germline CDR1 is SGHDN and CDR2 FVKESK. In nucleotides, the CDR3 is TGTGCCAGCAGCCACGCAGGGGTTCGACGTGAAGCTTTCTTT. Translated, it gives CASSHAGVRREAFF.

This clone was seen repeatedly, ten times or more. The rearrangement uses TRBV4-1 and TRBJ1-3, with no clear D. The germline V and J ends were trimmed by 0 bases and 0 bases, with 6 bases remaining between them. The CDR3 has 15 residues. CDR1 MGHRA and CDR2 YSYEKL come from the germline V gene. CDR3 loop: CASSQDDFSGNTIYF. The CDR3 DNA reads TGCGCCAGCAGCCAAGACGACTTCTCTGGAAACACCATATATTTT.

This clone was seen ten or more times. V gene TRBV9 combines with J gene TRBJ1-2; D not certain. Germline-derived CDR1 and CDR2 are SGDLS and YYNGEE. V lost 0 bases and J lost 0, with 9 bases in between. CDR3 length: 15 amino acids. The DNA for the CDR3 is TGTGCCAGCAGCGTAGGGCAGCGAGCTAACTATGGCTACACCTTC. Its protein product is CASSVGQRANYGYTF.